This T cell receptor beta chain was retrieved from a study of blood T cells in healthy people across ages. V was clipped by 4 bases and J by 6 bases, with 13 bases between them. The CDR3 covers 13 residues. Germline CDR1 is LNHNV and CDR2 is YYDKDF (reference sequence). Through a sample-barcoded 5' primer and a J-beta primer mix, a second PCR was run for roughly 6 to 12 cycles. Each CDR3 protein gets one entry after TCRdb re-called the 5' RACE reads with MiXCR. The profile shows about 1 million distinct CDR3 sequences, under 30% of them singletons. Separately, the same data were catalogued under a study of T cells of mothers and their children.

The TCR was taken from a girl aged 2-15 years in good health. Sequencing input: blood. This chain uses TRBV15 with TRBJ2-7, with TRBD2 as a possible D gene (6 bases). Here the CDR3 reads CATSTPPGVEQYF. Written as DNA, the CDR3 is TGTGCCACCAGCACGCCCCCGGGGGTCGAGCAGTACTTC.